These T cell receptor beta chains were read from a single sample in a study of Graves' ophthalmopathy and Graves' hyperthyroidism. TCRdb redid the calling of the multiplex PCR reads with MiXCR, one entry per CDR3 protein. This sample carries around 1,200,000 distinct CDR3 sequences, about 35% of them seen once, and the ten largest clones take 11%. Sequencing was performed on peripheral blood or thyroid tissue (not recorded which). All receptors come from an adult man with Graves' hyperthyroidism. CDR3s leave out the opening cysteine and the closing phenylalanine or tryptophan. Fields, in order: V gene, CDR3 protein.

TRBV11-2	ASESGPNNEQF
TRBV7-2	ASSPGTGGGLVY
TRBV19	ASMTGTNEKLF
TRBV5-1	ASRDRGSNEQY
TRBV15	ATSTGQAANYGYT
TRBV10-3	ATRLAGSTDTQY
TRBV7-9	ASRLSLARAASDTQY
TRBV11-2	ASSLARLVETQY
TRBV27	ASWRQGDSPLH
TRBV7-2	ASSQDGTSLTYEQY
TRBV19	ASRPTDRMGGYT
TRBV7-6	ASSSLPELKAF
TRBV5-6	ASSLATRGDTEAF
TRBV20-1	SARPAGLLQF
TRBV29-1	SLETGGSGANVLT
TRBV24-1	ATSDSDRSPYEQY
TRBV2	ASSPHRRYGYGYT
TRBV12-3/TRBV12-4	ASSYDRKVHETQY
TRBV10-3	AIRRDRPIYEQY
TRBV5-1	ASSLGPTDGYT
TRBV20-1	SASGVGSQIYGYT
TRBV4-3	ASSQGRYSEKLF
TRBV7-9	ASSLEGFTDTQY
TRBV6-2/TRBV6-3	ASSWDRSVGTEAF
TRBV7-2	ASSLLAGGPSNTDTQY
TRBV10-2	ASSERQKETQY
TRBV6-5	ASIRDPSNTGELF
TRBV15	ATSGPGLAGVLADTQY
TRBV7-9	ASSQDRTAPFPGYGYT
TRBV20-1	SARRPGQGMNEKLF
TRBV20-1	SARGSGQRQTQY
TRBV5-6	ASSLLVEPYEQY
TRBV29-1	SVVQGHTGELF
TRBV11-3	ASSFSTWNTGELF
TRBV24-1	ATSDPSGTGETQY
TRBV2	ASSTPPTGNSYEQY
TRBV19	ASSWRGWNEQF